The clone carrying this T cell receptor beta chain was seen ten or more times. Its antigen is unidentified. The CDR3 is made up of 11 amino acids. V lost 6 bases and J lost 2, with 5 bases in between. Germline-derived CDR1 and CDR2 are DFQATT and SNEGSKA (reference sequence). Genomic DNA acted as the template from which TCR beta VDJ combination and CDR3 sequence profiling were carried out. In TCRdb, the reads were re-called with MiXCR into one record per CDR3 protein. The sample records around 400,000 distinct CDR3 sequences, 55% to 70% being singletons. The sample belongs to a study of CD8+CD57+ T cells in acquired aplastic anemia. Study as a whole: The average for DNA from sorted CD4+ and CD8+ cells was around 3.5 ug. An average of around 11 million reads for CD4+ cells was obtained from healthy donors.

General study findings and limits: No significant difference in CD8+ Simpson's diversity was found between patients and controls. Almost 30 sequences, all CD8+ CDR3, were shared between patients and controls.

The rearrangement uses TRBV20-1 and TRBJ1-3, with D hard to call. This receptor was identified in a human donor in good health, serving as a control. The material sequenced was sorted CD4+, CD8+, or CD8+CD57+ T cells (not recorded which) from PBMCs. The CDR3 DNA reads TGCAGTGCGCTAACTGGAAACACCATATATTTT. Protein: CSALTGNTIYF.